This T cell receptor (beta chain) originates from a study of T cell repertoires in cytomegalovirus infection (dated by TCRdb to about 2019). Regarding the study in general: Recently identified HLA-C-restricted CMV epitopes, whose presentation resists viral immunomodulation, were targeted by peptide stimulations together with well-studied HLA-B-restricted epitopes. The HLA type of each donor mattered for the analysis, because public TCR beta signatures pointed to carriage of CMV infection along with the matching HLA type. Results and caveats for the whole study, not just this receptor: In the ex vivo response, HLA-C-restricted CMV-specific TCR beta clonotypes were dominant, and in two of eight donors the single most frequent clonotype came from this HLA-C-restricted group. In both this cohort and an independent roughly 400-donor cohort, the cumulative frequency of public TCR beta family members distinguished carriers of CMV infection plus the relevant HLA type.

This specimen's treatment or condition label, interpreted: in vitro stimulation with specific CMV peptide epitopes to enrich CMV-specific T cells. Spanning cysteine to phenylalanine, the CDR3 consists of 12 amino acids. The retained sequence is limited to the CDR3, 36 bases, with the frame set at the first base. Looking up the germline V gene yields CDR1 KGHDR and CDR2 SFDVKD. The V end loses 5 bases and the J end loses 0 bases, and a stretch of 2 bases separates them. Sequencer: Illumina HiSeq 1500. TCRdb reanalyzed the raw reads on its own, using fastp at Q25 for trimming and MiXCR for clone calling, and kept in-frame beta chains. Identical CDR3 protein sequences are pooled into one entry, listed with their most common genes and DNA. The sample includes over 250,000 distinct CDR3 sequences, with roughly a fifth observed a single time. The top ten hold about 20% of the sample. This clonotype was seen more than once but under ten times. The antigen it binds to is not known. There are no base qualities to consult, and no much larger clone falls within one base.

Sequenced material: cultured PBMCs, taken from culture after CMV antigen stimulation. The clonotype comes from a human donor in good health (CMV status not recorded). Some clones in this sample may be carry-over from other donors' samples. The V and J genes are TRBV24-1 and TRBJ2-3, with no confidently assigned D gene. CDR3 region: CATSVSTDTQYF. Read as DNA, the sequence is TGTGCCACCAGTGTTAGCACAGATACGCAGTATTTT.